Listed here are 21 T cell receptor beta chains from one sample, sequenced in a study of cytomegalovirus exposure and HLA in healthy donors. A multiplex PCR was run with 60 Vbeta primers and 13 Jbeta primers. The assay was immunoSEQ multiplex PCR, and TCRdb's table has in-frame clones only and misses some. Of some 200,000 clones in the sample, over 80% were seen once. The sample taken for sequencing was PBMCs. These receptor sequences come from a man aged 45 to 65 in good health and CMV-seronegative.

This chain connects TRBV7-8 to TRBJ1-1, with 10 bases fitting TRBD1. With 8 bases clipped from V and 1 base from J, the junction kept 4 bases outside the gene matches. Germline V gene sequence: CDR1 SGHVS, CDR2 FQNEAQ. The length of the CDR3 is 14 residues. The chain's CDR3 is CASGTGAQNTEAFF. In DNA, the CDR3 is TGTGCCAGCGGGACAGGGGCCCAGAACACTGAAGCTTTCTTT.

The chain recombines TRBV28 with TRBJ2-1; 10 bases are shared with TRBD2. Germline trimming cut 6 bases from V and 6 bases from J; bases unmatched to any gene: 8. This CDR3 has 15 residues. Germline-derived CDR1 and CDR2 are MDHEN and SYDVKM. The DNA of the CDR3 is TGTGCCAGCAGCCCGCTAGCGGGAGAGGTCAATGAGCAGTTCTTC. Its protein product is CASSPLAGEVNEQFF.

As to this clone: The same CDR3 also results from other DNA sequences found in this sample. This rearrangement joins TRBV6-5 to TRBJ1-1, with D maybe TRBD1 (6 bases). The V gene's germline CDR1 is MNHEY and CDR2 SVGAGI. The ends were cut back, 6 bases at V and 1 base at J, with 15 bases in the middle. The CDR3 covers 15 residues. CDR3 loop: CASSYLDRTNTEAFF. The CDR3 nucleotides read TGTGCCAGCAGCTACCTCGACAGGACGAACACTGAAGCTTTCTTT.

This clone was picked up a small number of times. This chain connects TRBV29-1 to TRBJ2-1; 13 bases are shared with TRBD2. There are 17 residues in the CDR3. J lost 2 bases, V lost 4 bases, and 8 bases had no gene match. Germline V CDR1 and CDR2: SQVTM, ANQGSEA. This chain's CDR3 is CSVGSGLAGAPYNEQFF. CDR3 bases: TGCAGCGTTGGAAGTGGACTAGCGGGAGCTCCCTACAATGAGCAGTTCTTC.

The V gene is TRBV6-5, the J gene TRBJ2-5; possible D gene TRBD2, 5 bases. Germline V CDR1 and CDR2: MNHEY, SVGAGI. This CDR3 has 13 amino acids. Trimming shortened V by 7 bases and J by 5 bases, and 14 bases separated the two germline ends. CDR3: CASKRGAAETQYF. The CDR3 nucleotides are TGTGCCAGCAAACGAGGAGCGGCGGAGACCCAGTACTTC.

The table lists this clone with a count of one. The gene calls are TRBV7-2 and TRBJ2-7; 8 bases are shared with TRBD2. This CDR3 has 15 residues. Germline V lookup: CDR1 SGHTA, CDR2 FQGNSA. V shed 2 bases, J shed 5 bases, and the junction held 8 bases outside the gene matches. CDR3 loop: CASSLSSSGGHEQYF. The CDR3 nucleotides are TGTGCCAGCAGCTTATCCTCGAGCGGGGGCCACGAGCAGTACTTC.

The V call is TRBV19, the J call TRBJ2-3; D is ambiguous. The V end was cut by 4 bases, the J end by 1 base, with 9 bases between. Germline CDR1 is LNHDA and CDR2 is SQIVND (reference sequence). This CDR3 contains 14 residues. The DNA of the CDR3 is TGTGCCAGTAGTACCCCTGGGCGCACAGATACGCAGTATTTT. Encoded protein: CASSTPGRTDTQYF.

The CDR3 DNA is TGTGCCAGCAGCTTGGAAGCGGGAGTATGGGAGACCCAGTACTTC. It translates to CASSLEAGVWETQYF. The rearrangement joins TRBV5-4 to TRBJ2-5, with TRBD2 matching over 8 bases. CDR1 is SGHNT, CDR2 YYREEE, per germline (reference sequence). J lost 5 bases, V lost 0 bases, and 6 bases had no gene match. This CDR3 contains 15 residues. The variable domain in full, with the rest retrieved from reference TRBV5-4 and TRBJ2-5, is ETGVTQSPTHLIKTRGQQVTLRCSSQSGHNTVSWYQQALGQGPQFIFQYYREEENGRGNFPPRFSGLQFPNYSSELNVNALELDDSALYLCASSLEAGVWETQYFGPGTRLLVL.

The rearrangement links TRBV7-2 to TRBJ1-1; 7 bases agree with TRBD1. CDR3 size: 13 residues. Germline V gives CDR1 SGHTA, CDR2 FQGNSA. V lost 5 bases and J lost 5; bases outside the gene matches: 5. The CDR3 DNA sequence: TGTGCCAGCAGCCACCCAGGGGGAACTGAAGCTTTCTTT. It encodes CASSHPGGTEAFF. The full variable domain, in which reference TRBV7-2 and TRBJ1-1 provide the parts outside the CDR3, is GAGVSQSPSNKVTEKGKDVELRCDPISGHTALYWYRQSLGQGLEFLIYFQGNSAPDKSGLPSDRFSAERTGGSVSTLTIQRTQQEDSAVYLCASSHPGGTEAFFGQGTRLTVV.

This clone is a singleton in its sample. The chain couples TRBV5-1 to TRBJ2-7; TRBD2 aligns across 7 bases. This CDR3 comprises 15 residues. V shed 4 bases and J 1 base; nucleotides not matched to a gene: 8. Germline assignment: CDR1 SGHRS and CDR2 YFSETQ. The DNA for the CDR3 is TGCGCCAGCAGCCGCCGACTAGCAAAATCCTACGAGCAGTACTTC. This encodes CASSRRLAKSYEQYF.

DNA for the CDR3: TGTGCCAGCTCTAGAGGCAGAGCCTACGAGCAGTACTTC. Translated: CASSRGRAYEQYF. This chain uses TRBV18 with TRBJ2-7; no clear D. The CDR3 runs 13 residues. The ends were cut back, 6 bases at V and 2 bases at J, with 11 bases in the middle. Germline assignment: CDR1 KGHSH and CDR2 LQKENI.

The V call is TRBV4-1, the J call TRBJ2-3, with 9 bases identical to TRBD2. In germline, CDR1 is MGHRA, CDR2 YSYEKL. V dropped 4 bases and J dropped 3; count of bases not matched to a gene: 11. This CDR3 comprises 17 residues. The CDR3 protein is CASSRKSGSGGTDTQYF. The CDR3 DNA follows: TGCGCCAGCAGCCGAAAATCGGGTAGCGGGGGAACAGATACGCAGTATTTT.

V is TRBV4-1 and J is TRBJ2-1; TRBD2 agrees at 7 bases. The CDR3 runs 18 residues. V trimming: 2 bases; J trimming: 6 bases; junction bases outside the gene matches: 16. Germline values: CDR1 MGHRA, CDR2 YSYEKL. For the CDR3, the DNA is TGCGCCAGCAGCCAATTAATGATAGGGACTACCATTGCCAATGAGCAGTTCTTC. Protein sequence: CASSQLMIGTTIANEQFF.

The rearrangement links TRBV18 to TRBJ2-5, with a tentative D call TRBD2 (6 bases). V lost 2 bases and J 5 bases, leaving 9 bases between the germline ends. Germline values: CDR1 KGHSH, CDR2 LQKENI. CDR3 length equals 13 residues. The CDR3: CASSPGREETQYF. CDR3 sequence (DNA): TGTGCCAGCTCACCAGGCCGGGAGGAGACCCAGTACTTC.

The CDR3 protein is CASSSGQGNGAKNIQYF. CDR3 nucleotides: TGTGCCAGCAGCTCGGGACAGGGGAATGGAGCCAAAAACATTCAGTACTTC. The rearrangement uses TRBV11-2 and TRBJ2-4; 10 bases map to TRBD1. The CDR3 sequence is 17 residues long. V trimming: 4 bases; J trimming: 0 bases; junction bases outside the gene matches: 6. Per the germline V gene, CDR1 is SGHAT and CDR2 is FQNNGV.

This chain joins TRBV28 and TRBJ1-3; D is possibly TRBD1 (5 bases). V shed 3 bases and J shed 4 bases, with 13 bases lying between them. CDR1 and CDR2 (germline): MDHEN, SYDVKM. The CDR3 runs to 15 residues. This CDR3 is CASSFSGLPGNTIYF. In nucleotides, the CDR3 is TGTGCCAGCAGTTTTTCAGGGTTACCCGGAAACACCATATATTTT.

The chain joins TRBV19 to TRBJ1-1, with 11 bases aligning to TRBD1. The CDR3 totals 15 residues. V lost 3 bases to trimming and J lost 6 bases; unmatched junction nucleotides: 6. CDR1 and CDR2 from the germline V gene are LNHDA and SQIVND (reference sequence). CDR3 DNA: TGTGCCAGTAGTATCCCGGACAGGGGGCATCCTGAAGCTTTCTTT. Its translation is CASSIPDRGHPEAFF.

This clone was observed a single time. V gene TRBV2 combines with J gene TRBJ2-7; no reliable D call. V was cut by 7 bases and J by 2 bases, with 12 bases left in between. Germline CDR1 reads SNHLY; CDR2 reads FYNNEI. The CDR3 covers 13 residues. The CDR3 bases are TGTGCCAGCAAAGCCCATCTTACCTACGAGCAGTACTTC. It translates to CASKAHLTYEQYF.

The genes are TRBV7-6 and TRBJ1-4; D unclear. Trimming removed 1 base from V and 3 bases from J, with 9 bases in between. The CDR3 has 15 residues. The germline V gene has CDR1 SGHVS and CDR2 FNYEAQ. The CDR3 DNA sequence: TGTGCCAGCAGCTTAGGAAGGAGGGCTAATGAAAAACTGTTTTTT. Protein product: CASSLGRRANEKLFF.

This clone was counted only a few times. The chain employs TRBV6-5 and TRBJ1-1; 7 nucleotides agree with TRBD1. Germline lookup yields CDR1 MNHEY and CDR2 SVGAGI. V dropped 0 bases and J dropped 8; count of bases not matched to a gene: 3. The CDR3 is made up of 13 amino acids. CDR3 amino acids: CASSYSGGWEAFF. The CDR3 bases are TGTGCCAGCAGTTACTCAGGGGGCTGGGAAGCTTTCTTT.

The chain joins TRBV4-2 to TRBJ2-2; 10 nucleotides line up with TRBD2. The germline gives CDR1 LGHNA, CDR2 YNFKEQ. The CDR3 is 16 residues long. The V segment lost 8 bases and the J segment 6 bases; nucleotides outside the gene matches: 12. The CDR3 DNA sequence: TGTGCCAGCGCCCCGAGGAGCGGGAGGGCCGCCGGGGAGCTGTTTTTT. Protein: CASAPRSGRAAGELFF.